A selection of T cell receptor beta chains follows, all from one sample in a study of T cell responses to AZD1222 COVID-19 vaccine. The method was immunoSEQ multiplex PCR; TCRdb's version includes in-frame clones alone and lacks a portion of them. The table records about 110,000 clones, 65% to 85% of them present only once. This specimen was peripheral blood, taken on day 0 of AZD1222 vaccination. The source of these receptors is an adult in good health. The conserved cysteine and the conserved F or W are not part of the CDR3 here. A row's size may be missing; if present it is once, few, many or a size class.

J gene,clone size,V gene,CDR3 protein
TRBJ1-6,.,TRBV7-2,ASSLQGSASPLH
TRBJ1-2,.,TRBV6-6,ASSNSAGTNYGYT
TRBJ2-5,.,TRBV7-3,ASSPWGKGETQY
TRBJ2-7,.,TRBV5-1,ASSLASSYEQY
TRBJ1-2,once,TRBV6-5,ASSYVRTGGHYGYT
TRBJ1-6,.,TRBV4-3,ASSQDTPLYLGDSPLH
TRBJ1-2,.,TRBV5-6,ASSPRTLGYGYT
TRBJ2-7,once,TRBV23-1,ASSHPTPGPKSYEQY
TRBJ1-4,.,TRBV25-1,ASSATGTPNEKLF
TRBJ1-4,.,TRBV6-6,ASSRVSANEKLF
TRBJ2-1,.,TRBV4-1,ASSLPTSGGSYNEQF
TRBJ1-6,medium-sized,TRBV21-1,ASSNLGTGRTPLH
TRBJ2-1,once,TRBV28,ASTSRGGGLYNEQF
TRBJ2-3,.,TRBV6-2/TRBV6-3,ASSYYDSDTQY
TRBJ2-7,.,TRBV28,ASSQLRGGRTYEQY
TRBJ1-5,.,TRBV5-1,ASSLAINQPQH
TRBJ1-5,.,TRBV19,ASSMGWAKPQH
TRBJ1-2,.,TRBV28,ASSLGGAYGYT
TRBJ1-5,.,TRBV24-1,ATSMGRQPQH
TRBJ1-6,.,TRBV6-5,ASRERGHNSPLH
TRBJ2-7,once,TRBV3-1/TRBV3-2,ASSLGTGRYEQY
TRBJ1-5,once,TRBV19,ASSIGPYGNQPQH
TRBJ2-2,few,TRBV7-6,ASSSGTVNTGELF
TRBJ2-1,once,TRBV6-4,ASRPFSSGRGGYNEQF
TRBJ1-4,.,TRBV3-1/TRBV3-2,ASSSRGQEYEKLF
TRBJ2-1,.,TRBV6-4,ASTRTSGGYETYNEQF
TRBJ1-6,.,TRBV30,AWSGQGDSPLH
TRBJ1-2,.,TRBV7-8,ASSLRAQSYGYT
TRBJ1-3,once,TRBV11-2,ASSRDIVSGNTIY
TRBJ1-6,.,TRBV7-6,ASSQNRDHNSPLH
TRBJ2-7,.,TRBV6-2/TRBV6-3,ASSRDRVKYEQY
TRBJ2-2,few,TRBV27,ASRPIGETGELF